This entry lists 29 T cell receptor beta chains sequenced from one sample in a study of blood T cell repertoires in COVID-19. The repertoire was sequenced with immunoSEQ multiplex PCR; TCRdb's copy has only in-frame clones and lacks some. The sample lists approximately 89,000 clones, 75% to 90% seen once, with about 13% in the top ten. Sequencing used peripheral blood. All receptors derive from a human donor in a cohort sampled during active COVID-19.

The gene calls are TRBV28 and TRBJ2-3, with TRBD2 matching over 11 bases. The junction had 7 bases not matched to a gene; V was cut back by 2 bases and J by 0 bases. From germline, CDR1 is MDHEN and CDR2 SYDVKM. The CDR3 has 18 residues. CDR3 sequence: CASSLPSIAGGSTDTQYF. For the CDR3, the DNA is TGTGCCAGCAGTTTACCCTCCATAGCGGGGGGGAGCACAGATACGCAGTATTTT.

This clone was observed a handful of times. This chain connects TRBV4-1 to TRBJ2-1; no reliable D call. Germline CDR1 MGHRA, CDR2 YSYEKL. V was shortened by 3 bases and J by 7 bases, with 10 bases between the two germline ends. CDR3 length equals 13 residues. CDR3 sequence (DNA): TGCGCCAGCAGCCAGAGCGCAGTGAATGAGCAGTTCTTC. Amino acid sequence: CASSQSAVNEQFF.

This sequence joins TRBV11-2 and TRBJ2-5, with D maybe TRBD2 (5 bases). CDR1 SGHAT and CDR2 FQNNGV come from the germline V gene. V dropped 3 bases and J dropped 4 bases, with 18 bases sitting between them. The CDR3 totals 16 residues. The CDR3 protein is CASSFLRTSVVETQYF. The CDR3 DNA sequence: TGTGCCAGCAGCTTTCTACGAACTAGTGTCGTAGAGACCCAGTACTTC.

J is TRBJ2-4 and V is TRBV6-5, with no clear D. The CDR3 spans 15 residues. Germline-derived CDR1 and CDR2 are MNHEY and SVGAGI. Trimming took off 0 bases at V and 9 bases at J, with 15 bases between the two ends. The CDR3 DNA is TGTGCCAGCAGTTACTCGTCTAGACCGGTGGGCATTCAGTACTTC. Translated: CASSYSSRPVGIQYF.

The chain couples TRBV6-5 to TRBJ2-7; 7 bases map to TRBD2. The V gene's germline CDR1 is MNHEY and CDR2 SVGAGI. J gave up 0 bases and V 9 bases, and 8 bases lay outside the gene matches. The CDR3 totals 14 residues. The CDR3 DNA reads as TGTGCCAGTGGGCGCGGGGGAAGCTCCTACGAGCAGTACTTC. Its protein product is CASGRGGSSYEQYF.

The V and J genes are TRBV7-3 and TRBJ2-3, with D hard to call. Germline V CDR1 and CDR2: SGHTA, FQGTGA. Trimming cost V 2 bases and J 0 bases, with 9 bases left between them. The CDR3 covers 15 residues. The CDR3 here is CASSLQRSSTDTQYF. The CDR3 DNA is TGTGCCAGCAGCTTACAGAGGTCTAGCACAGATACGCAGTATTTT.

The V and J genes are TRBV2 and TRBJ1-6; D might be TRBD1 (5 bases). This CDR3 has 12 residues. The V end was cut by 4 bases, the J end by 13 bases, with 11 bases between. Germline V gives CDR1 SNHLY, CDR2 FYNNEI. The CDR3 coding sequence is TGTGCCAGCAGTGCAGGGATTCCGCCCCTCCACTTT. As protein: CASSAGIPPLHF. Full variable domain (outside the CDR3, taken from reference TRBV2 and TRBJ1-6): EPEVTQTPSHQVTQMGQEVILRCVPISNHLYFYWYRQILGQKVEFLVSFYNNEISEKSEIFDDQFSVERPDGSNFTLKIRSTKLEDSAMYFCASSAGIPPLHFGNGTRLTVT.

This clone was counted a single time. The gene calls are TRBV7-2 and TRBJ1-1; D might be TRBD1 (6 bases). Germline loops: CDR1 SGHTA, CDR2 FQGNSA. This CDR3 contains 14 residues. The V and J ends lost 4 bases and 1 base respectively, with 10 bases between them. CDR3 coding DNA: TGTGCCAGCAGCTACGCCAGGGGGAACACTGAAGCTTTCTTT. It yields the protein CASSYARGNTEAFF.

The chain recombines TRBV30 with TRBJ1-2, with D perhaps matching TRBD1 (6 bases). The germline V gene encodes CDR1 GTSNPN and CDR2 SVGIG (reference sequence). The V and J ends lost 1 base and 3 bases respectively, with 9 bases between them. The CDR3 contains 13 residues. This CDR3 reads CAWSAAGDYGYTF. The CDR3 DNA follows: TGTGCCTGGAGTGCCGCAGGGGACTATGGCTACACCTTC.

There are a few counts of this clone. The chain couples TRBV6-5 to TRBJ1-1; perhaps TRBD1 as D (5 bases). The CDR3 loop spans 15 amino acids. Trimming pared 0 bases from V and 5 bases from J, leaving 13 bases between. Germline CDR1 is MNHEY and CDR2 is SVGAGI. CDR3 region: CASSYSNWGETEAFF. The CDR3 DNA sequence: TGTGCCAGCAGTTACTCGAATTGGGGGGAGACTGAAGCTTTCTTT.

The rearrangement uses TRBV7-2 and TRBJ2-4; 11 nucleotides align to TRBD1. V dropped 8 bases and J dropped 0; count of bases not matched to a gene: 6. CDR3 length: 16 amino acids. Per germline, CDR1 SGHTA and CDR2 FQGNSA. The chain's CDR3 is CASGSDRGLAKNIQYF. CDR3 DNA: TGTGCCAGCGGATCGGACAGGGGGCTAGCCAAAAACATTCAGTACTTC.

CDR3 protein: CASSLLPGGANVLTF. CDR3 DNA: TGCGCCAGCAGCTTGCTCCCGGGAGGGGCCAACGTCCTGACTTTC. V is TRBV5-1 and J is TRBJ2-6; D is possibly TRBD2 (5 bases). The CDR3 sequence is 15 residues long. V dropped 1 base and J dropped 4 bases, with 9 bases sitting between them. Germline V gene sequence: CDR1 SGHRS, CDR2 YFSETQ.

This clone was observed once. The chain has TRBV6-5 and TRBJ2-3; 9 bases map to TRBD2. Looked up from germline, CDR1 is MNHEY and CDR2 is SVGAGI. V shed 2 bases, J shed 2 bases, and the junction held 5 bases outside the gene matches. The CDR3 spans 16 residues. This chain's CDR3 is CASSYNAGGPTDTQYF. The DNA for the CDR3 is TGTGCCAGCAGTTACAACGCGGGGGGGCCCACAGATACGCAGTATTTT.

The CDR3 loop is CASSLAGSWQTGVYNSPLHF. The CDR3 DNA follows: TGCGCCAGCAGCTTGGCCGGTTCATGGCAAACAGGCGTCTATAATTCACCCCTCCACTTT. The rearrangement links TRBV5-1 to TRBJ1-6; TRBD1 is a possible D gene (5 bases). CDR1 is SGHRS, CDR2 YFSETQ, per germline. The CDR3 is made up of 20 amino acids. The germline V and J ends were trimmed by 0 bases and 3 bases, with 22 bases remaining between them.

This clone was observed a single time. The chain is built from TRBV19 and TRBJ2-5, with D hard to call. Germline-derived CDR1 and CDR2 are LNHDA and SQIVND (reference sequence). The CDR3 has 14 residues. The ends were cut back, 1 base at V and 1 base at J, with 7 bases in the middle. The DNA for the CDR3 is TGTGCCAGTAGTATAGCTAACTCCCAAGAGACCCAGTACTTC. Its protein product is CASSIANSQETQYF. Filled out from reference TRBV19 and TRBJ2-5, the complete variable domain reads DGGITQSPKYLFRKEGQNVTLSCEQNLNHDAMYWYRQDPGQGLRLIYYSQIVNDFQKGDIAEGYSVSREKKESFPLTVTSAQKNPTAFYLCASSIANSQETQYFGPGTRLLVL.

The chain combines TRBV7-2 with TRBJ2-5; tentatively, D is TRBD2 (6 bases). The V end was cut by 1 base, the J end by 2 bases, with 11 bases between. Germline V gene sequence: CDR1 SGHTA, CDR2 FQGNSA. The CDR3 consists of 15 residues. CDR3 residues: CASSLGVAVQETQYF. For the CDR3, the DNA is TGTGCCAGCAGCTTAGGAGTAGCGGTTCAAGAGACCCAGTACTTC.

V gene TRBV10-3 combines with J gene TRBJ2-7, with 9 bases lining up with TRBD1. Germline V gene data show CDR1 as ENHRY and CDR2 as SYGVKD. This CDR3 is built from 14 residues. V lost 10 bases to trimming and J lost 4 bases; unmatched junction nucleotides: 11. CDR3 coding DNA: TGTGCCACAACACCCCGGGACAGGGCTTACGAGCAGTACTTC. Translating it yields CATTPRDRAYEQYF.

This clone was observed once. The V and J genes are TRBV5-1 and TRBJ1-4; TRBD1 matches at 12 bases. Germline V CDR1 and CDR2: SGHRS, YFSETQ. Trimming at V came to 0 bases and at J to 8 bases, leaving 5 bases not matched to a gene. This CDR3 contains 16 residues. The CDR3 DNA reads TGCGCCAGCAGCTTGGCCCCGGGACAGGGGGCGGAAAAACTGTTTTTT. Protein sequence: CASSLAPGQGAEKLFF.

This chain connects TRBV6-5 to TRBJ1-1, with TRBD1 matching 8 bases. V lost 6 bases to trimming and J lost 2 bases; unmatched junction nucleotides: 5. This CDR3 comprises 14 residues. Looked up from germline, CDR1 is MNHEY and CDR2 is SVGAGI. CDR3 region: CASRLGTGNTEAFF. The CDR3 coding sequence is TGTGCCAGCAGGTTAGGGACAGGCAACACTGAAGCTTTCTTT.

The chain links TRBV7-2 to TRBJ2-3; D possibly corresponds to TRBD1 (6 bases). CDR3 length equals 15 residues. Germline CDR1 SGHTA, CDR2 FQGNSA. The ends were cut back, 5 bases at V and 3 bases at J, with 15 bases in the middle. The CDR3 nucleotides are TGTGCCAGCAGCCTAAAGACAGGATGGACAGATACGCAGTATTTT. As protein: CASSLKTGWTDTQYF.

This clone was picked up a small number of times. This chain joins TRBV5-8 and TRBJ1-1; perhaps TRBD1 as D (5 bases). The ends were cut back, 6 bases at V and 0 bases at J, with 9 bases in the middle. Germline CDR1 reads SGHTS; CDR2 reads YDEGEE. This CDR3 comprises 13 residues. The CDR3 spells CASTGNLNTEAFF. CDR3 coding DNA: TGTGCCAGCACAGGGAATTTGAACACTGAAGCTTTCTTT.

In nucleotides, the CDR3 is TGCAGTGCTAACAAGAGGGAAAAACTGTTTTTT. Its translation: CSANKREKLFF. This chain links TRBV20-1 with TRBJ1-4; D ambiguous. This CDR3 comprises 11 residues. Trimming stripped 4 bases from V and 8 bases from J, with 8 bases between. The germline gives CDR1 DFQATT, CDR2 SNEGSKA (reference sequence).

This clone was picked up a small number of times. The rearrangement joins TRBV10-3 to TRBJ1-5, with 8 positions matching TRBD1. Unmatched junction bases numbered 9, after V lost 6 bases and J lost 2 bases. From germline, CDR1 is ENHRY and CDR2 SYGVKD. This CDR3 contains 16 residues. CDR3 sequence reads: CAIRASGQGGNQPQHF. In DNA form, the CDR3 reads TGTGCCATCAGAGCCTCTGGACAGGGTGGCAATCAGCCCCAGCATTTT.

The chain employs TRBV7-3 and TRBJ2-1; 9 bases map to TRBD1. This CDR3 region has 12 residues. V was pared by 2 bases and J by 14 bases, with 4 bases of the junction left unmatched. The V gene's germline CDR1 is SGHTA and CDR2 FQGTGA. CDR3 coding DNA: TGTGCCAGCAGCTTAGGGGACAGGGAAAAGTTCTTC. Translation gives CASSLGDREKFF. Looking up the rest from reference TRBV7-3 and TRBJ2-1 gives the full variable domain: GAGVSQTPSNKVTEKGKYVELRCDPISGHTALYWYRQSLGQGPEFLIYFQGTGAADDSGLPNDRFFAVRPEGSVSTLKIQRTERGDSAVYLCASSLGDREKFFGPGTRLTVL.

This clone was counted a single time. A junction end diverges from the germline sequence, so it may reflect a read error. V gene TRBV27 combines with J gene TRBJ2-7; 9 bases agree with TRBD2. CDR1 is MNHEY and CDR2 is SMNVEV in the germline V gene (reference sequence). The CDR3 contains 13 residues. CDR3 sequence: CASSDYSGGPTDF. As DNA, the CDR3 is TGTGCCAGCAGCGATTATAGCGGGGGCCCGACTGACTTC.

V is TRBV4-1 and J is TRBJ2-7, with 10 bases identical to TRBD1. Per germline, CDR1 MGHRA and CDR2 YSYEKL. The V and J ends lost 3 bases and 2 bases, in that order; junction bases with no gene match: 4. This CDR3 is 15 amino acids long. CDR3 coding DNA: TGCGCCAGCAGCCAGGAAGGACAGGGGGCCTACGAGCAGTACTTC. It encodes CASSQEGQGAYEQYF.

This chain connects TRBV7-9 to TRBJ2-5; 9 bases align to TRBD1. The CDR3 extends over 14 amino acids. The trim removed 5 bases at V and 5 bases at J, leaving 6 bases unmatched. CDR1 is SEHNR, CDR2 FQNEAQ, per germline (reference sequence). CDR3 in DNA: TGTGCCAGCAGCGCCGGGACAGGGCTGGAGACCCAGTACTTC. It specifies CASSAGTGLETQYF. The variable domain in full, with the rest retrieved from reference TRBV7-9 and TRBJ2-5, is DTGVSQNPRHKITKRGQNVTFRCDPISEHNRLYWYRQTLGQGPEFLTYFQNEAQLEKSRLLSDRFSAERPKGSFSTLEIQRTEQGDSAMYLCASSAGTGLETQYFGPGTRLLVL.

The chain has TRBV5-1 and TRBJ2-5, with TRBD2 identical over 8 bases. The trim removed 1 base at V and 4 bases at J, leaving 6 bases unmatched. The CDR3 runs 15 residues. Per the germline V gene, CDR1 is SGHRS and CDR2 is YFSETQ. CDR3 region: CASSLWSSGLETQYF. The CDR3 region has the DNA TGCGCCAGCAGCTTGTGGTCTAGCGGGTTAGAGACCCAGTACTTC.

This clone was observed a single time. V is TRBV15 and J is TRBJ1-2, with D unresolved. There are 11 residues in the CDR3. V was trimmed by 8 bases and J by 1 base, leaving 5 bases between them. Germline CDR1 LNHNV, CDR2 YYDKDF (reference sequence). CDR3 loop: CATEGNYGYTF. The CDR3 DNA reads as TGTGCCACCGAGGGTAACTATGGCTACACCTTC.